These T cell receptor beta chains were read from a single sample in a study of T cells in Graves' hyperthyroidism and ophthalmopathy. TCRdb recomputed calls from the multiplex PCR reads with MiXCR, one row per CDR3 protein. The profile shows some 500,000 distinct CDR3 sequences, 16% of them singletons. Sequenced: blood. The receptors originated from a woman aged 25 to 39 with Graves' ophthalmopathy. CDR3s include the opening cysteine and the closing phenylalanine or tryptophan.

v_gene	CDR3aa
TRBV20-1	CSASSGRSYEQYF
TRBV20-1	CSAYGSRDTIYF
TRBV14	CASSPTGTSGSMKYEQYF
TRBV15	CATSLDRGAHQPQHF
TRBV28	CASSSASIYNEQFF
TRBV5-1	CASSSSGVSYNEQFF
TRBV10-3	CAISAQAMNYGYTF
TRBV6-2/TRBV6-3	CASSYFSGGRGREQYF
TRBV29-1	CSVDRGRETQYF
TRBV19	CASTKQGWSGELFF
TRBV29-1	CSAPARDTVPYEQYF
TRBV11-2	CASGPTRNTGELFF
TRBV29-1	CSVEDTGSKGDEQFF
TRBV7-9	CASSLGGFGKVSGHQPQHF
TRBV2	CASKWGTIASPYEQYF
TRBV10-3	CAISAAGEETQYF
TRBV20-1	CSARDGGKEKDTQYF
TRBV30	CAWSDIPDTEAFF
TRBV5-6	CASSFSRRAAFF
TRBV12-3/TRBV12-4	CASSNSGLSNQPQHF
TRBV28	CASSWGRGTDTQYF
TRBV5-5	CASRGVAVRETQYF
TRBV28	CASSSDSLGQPQHF
TRBV30	CAWSTPRTAEAFF
TRBV25-1	CASSEGRANQPQHF
TRBV18	CASSPRRAGESGELFF
TRBV28	CASTLRDKQETQYF
TRBV9	CASSVEPGDYNEQFF
TRBV6-2/TRBV6-3	CASSMTSGSNHEQFF